The 14 T cell receptor beta chains presented below share a single source sample, sequenced in a study of cytomegalovirus exposure and HLA in healthy donors. 13 Jbeta primers and 60 Vbeta primers were used for the PCR. Profiling relied on immunoSEQ multiplex PCR, and the TCRdb table lists in-frame clones only, not all of them. The sample holds about 120,000 clones, 78% seen once. Material: PBMCs. These receptor sequences come from a man aged 30 to 39 in good health and CMV-seropositive.

The chain uses TRBV5-1 and TRBJ1-2; the match to TRBD1 covers 9 bases. After removal of 1 base from V and 4 bases from J, the junction contained 8 bases not matched to a gene. The CDR3 is made up of 16 amino acids. Germline CDR1 SGHRS, CDR2 YFSETQ. The CDR3 nucleotides are TGCGCCAGCAGCTTGACTCCTACAGGGGGCTTCTATGGCTACACCTTC. Translation: CASSLTPTGGFYGYTF. Full variable domain (remainder filled in from reference TRBV5-1 and TRBJ1-2): KAGVTQTPRYLIKTRGQQVTLSCSPISGHRSVSWYQQTPGQGLQFLFEYFSETQRNKGNFPGRFSGRQFSNSRSEMNVSTLELGDSALYLCASSLTPTGGFYGYTFGSGTRLTVV.

J is TRBJ2-2 and V is TRBV5-4; 7 bases are a match to TRBD2. The CDR3 covers 16 residues. Germline lookup yields CDR1 SGHNT and CDR2 YYREEE (reference sequence). With V trimmed by 3 bases and J by 2 bases, 7 bases remained unmatched. The CDR3 bases are TGTGCCAGCAGCTGGGGGGGGAGCCCAAACACCGGGGAGCTGTTTTTT. It specifies CASSWGGSPNTGELFF.

The chain combines TRBV5-1 with TRBJ2-5; D remains unclear. V was trimmed by 0 bases and J by 4 bases, leaving 7 bases between them. CDR3 length: 13 amino acids. Germline V gene data show CDR1 as SGHRS and CDR2 as YFSETQ. DNA of the CDR3: TGCGCCAGCAGCTTGGCGCTAGGAGAGACCCAGTACTTC. It yields the protein CASSLALGETQYF. Full variable domain (missing parts from reference TRBV5-1 and TRBJ2-5): KAGVTQTPRYLIKTRGQQVTLSCSPISGHRSVSWYQQTPGQGLQFLFEYFSETQRNKGNFPGRFSGRQFSNSRSEMNVSTLELGDSALYLCASSLALGETQYFGPGTRLLVL.

V gene TRBV18 combines with J gene TRBJ2-7; 13 bases map to TRBD2. The length of the CDR3 is 15 residues. Germline-derived CDR1 and CDR2 are KGHSH and LQKENI. With 0 bases clipped from V and 5 bases from J, the junction kept 1 base outside the gene matches. CDR3 region: CASSPPGLAGDEQYF. In DNA, the CDR3 is TGTGCCAGCTCACCACCCGGACTAGCGGGAGACGAGCAGTACTTC.

The CDR3 loop is CASSLYQGGTEAFF. The DNA of the CDR3 is TGTGCCAGCAGCTTATATCAGGGTGGGACTGAAGCTTTCTTT. V usage is TRBV7-9 and J usage is TRBJ1-1; TRBD1 is a possible D gene (5 bases). Germline-derived CDR1 and CDR2 are SEHNR and FQNEAQ (reference sequence). The length of the CDR3 is 14 residues. The V gene lost 2 bases and the J gene lost 5 bases, with 12 bases spanning the gap.

The gene calls are TRBV9 and TRBJ2-7, with a possible D match to TRBD2 (5 bases). With 0 bases removed from V and 4 bases from J, the gap between germline ends came to 8 bases. This CDR3 has 13 amino acids. Germline lookup yields CDR1 SGDLS and CDR2 YYNGEE. CDR3 loop: CASSVGGPYEQYF. In DNA, the CDR3 is TGTGCCAGCAGCGTAGGCGGGCCATACGAGCAGTACTTC.

This clone was recorded once. V is TRBV2 and J is TRBJ2-2, with D perhaps matching TRBD2 (6 bases). The V and J ends lost 4 bases and 4 bases respectively, with 16 bases between them. CDR1 SNHLY and CDR2 FYNNEI come from the germline V gene. The CDR3 covers 16 residues. The CDR3 loop is CASSASRGSSTGELFF. CDR3 sequence (DNA): TGTGCCAGCAGTGCAAGTCGGGGGTCCAGCACCGGGGAGCTGTTTTTT.

V gene TRBV19 combines with J gene TRBJ1-5, with TRBD1 matching 7 bases. V lost 0 bases and J lost 2; bases outside the gene matches: 4. Looked up from germline, CDR1 is LNHDA and CDR2 is SQIVND (reference sequence). There are 16 residues in the CDR3. The CDR3 is CASSIDATGGNQPQHF. Written as DNA, the CDR3 is TGTGCCAGTAGTATAGATGCCACAGGGGGCAATCAGCCCCAGCATTTT.

This clone is a singleton in its sample. V and J are TRBV10-3 and TRBJ2-1; possibly TRBD2 for D (6 bases). Germline V gives CDR1 ENHRY, CDR2 SYGVKD. V shed 2 bases and J shed 5 bases, with 10 bases lying between them. The CDR3 loop spans 14 amino acids. CDR3 residues: CAISERELNNEQFF. The CDR3 DNA sequence: TGTGCCATCAGTGAGCGGGAGCTTAACAATGAGCAGTTCTTC.

V and J are TRBV27 and TRBJ1-1; D remains unclear. The CDR3 is 17 residues long. Germline V gives CDR1 MNHEY, CDR2 SMNVEV (reference sequence). V was pared by 3 bases and J by 3 bases, with 20 bases between. CDR3 nucleotide sequence: TGTGCCAGCAGTTTGGTGGCCCTCGGGTCCCTACACACTGAAGCTTTCTTT. Protein: CASSLVALGSLHTEAFF.

The V call is TRBV7-8, the J call TRBJ2-7; 10 positions match TRBD2. The V segment lost 1 base and the J segment 3 bases; nucleotides outside the gene matches: 3. CDR1 and CDR2 (germline): SGHVS, FQNEAQ. The CDR3 contains 15 residues. The CDR3 nucleotides are TGTGCCAGCAGCTTAGGGGCTAGCGGGAGCTACGAGCAGTACTTC. Translating gives CASSLGASGSYEQYF.

The chain uses TRBV13 and TRBJ2-1, with 10 bases fitting TRBD1. CDR1 and CDR2 (germline): PRHDT, FYEKMQ (reference sequence). V was pared by 6 bases and J by 9 bases, with 11 bases of the junction left unmatched. The CDR3 extends over 15 amino acids. The CDR3 nucleotides read TGTGCCAGCAGGGTGACAGGGGGCGTAAAATTTGAGCAGTTCTTC. Residues: CASRVTGGVKFEQFF.

The chain links TRBV14 to TRBJ1-1, with D possibly being TRBD1 (6 bases). CDR1 and CDR2 (germline): SGHDN, FVKESK. V lost 4 bases to trimming and J lost 10 bases, with 13 bases between them. The CDR3 has 12 amino acids. The CDR3 loop reads CASSRNRVVAFF. As DNA, the CDR3 is TGTGCCAGCAGCCGCAACAGGGTTGTAGCTTTCTTT.

The gene calls are TRBV11-2 and TRBJ1-1; no clear D. This CDR3 has 13 residues. The V gene's germline CDR1 is SGHAT and CDR2 FQNNGV. V dropped 2 bases and J dropped 6 bases, with 10 bases sitting between them. The CDR3 reads CASSLLRVAEAFF. The CDR3 DNA reads as TGTGCCAGCAGCTTATTGCGGGTGGCTGAAGCTTTCTTT. Full variable domain (rest looked up from reference TRBV11-2 and TRBJ1-1): EAGVAQSPRYKIIEKRQSVAFWCNPISGHATLYWYQQILGQGPKLLIQFQNNGVVDDSQLPKDRFSAERLKGVDSTLKIQPAKLEDSAVYLCASSLLRVAEAFFGQGTRLTVV.